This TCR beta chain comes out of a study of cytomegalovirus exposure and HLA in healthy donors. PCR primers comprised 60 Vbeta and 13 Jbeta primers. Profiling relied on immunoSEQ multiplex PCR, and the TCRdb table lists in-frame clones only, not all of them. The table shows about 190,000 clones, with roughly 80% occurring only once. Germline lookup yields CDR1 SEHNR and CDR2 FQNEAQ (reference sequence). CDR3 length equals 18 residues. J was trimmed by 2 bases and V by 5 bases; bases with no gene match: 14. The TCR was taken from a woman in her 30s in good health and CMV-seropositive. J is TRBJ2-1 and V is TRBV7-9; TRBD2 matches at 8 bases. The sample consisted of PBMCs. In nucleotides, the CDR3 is TGTGCCAGCAGCATAAGGGGCGGGAGGATTATTCCCTACAATGAGCAGTTCTTC. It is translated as CASSIRGGRIIPYNEQFF.